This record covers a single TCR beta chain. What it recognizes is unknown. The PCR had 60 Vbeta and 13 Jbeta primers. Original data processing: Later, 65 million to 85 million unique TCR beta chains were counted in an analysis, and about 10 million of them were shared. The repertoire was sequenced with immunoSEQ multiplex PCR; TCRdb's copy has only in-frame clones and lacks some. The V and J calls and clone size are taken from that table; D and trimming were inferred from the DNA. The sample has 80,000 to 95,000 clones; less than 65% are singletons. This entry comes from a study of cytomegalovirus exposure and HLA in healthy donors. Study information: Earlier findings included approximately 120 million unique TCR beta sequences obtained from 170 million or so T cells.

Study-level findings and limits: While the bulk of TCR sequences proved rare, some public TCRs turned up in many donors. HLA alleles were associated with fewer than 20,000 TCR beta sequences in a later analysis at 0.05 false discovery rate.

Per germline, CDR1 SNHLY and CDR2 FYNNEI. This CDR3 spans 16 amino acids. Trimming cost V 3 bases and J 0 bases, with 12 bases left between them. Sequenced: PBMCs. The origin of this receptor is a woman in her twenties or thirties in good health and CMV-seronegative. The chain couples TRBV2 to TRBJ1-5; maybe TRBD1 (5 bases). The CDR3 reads CASSEGPSASNQPQHF. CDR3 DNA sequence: TGTGCCAGCAGTGAGGGGCCCTCGGCTAGCAATCAGCCCCAGCATTTT. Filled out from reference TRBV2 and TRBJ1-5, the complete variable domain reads EPEVTQTPSHQVTQMGQEVILRCVPISNHLYFYWYRQILGQKVEFLVSFYNNEISEKSEIFDDQFSVERPDGSNFTLKIRSTKLEDSAMYFCASSEGPSASNQPQHFGDGTRLSIL.